This entry lists 2 T cell receptor beta chains sequenced from one sample in a study of blood T cell repertoires in COVID-19. Only in-frame clones appear in the TCRdb table, and some are missing; sequencing was by immunoSEQ multiplex PCR. The sample contains about 290,000 clones, 85% to 90% of which appear only once. Sequenced material: peripheral blood. The receptors were gathered from a woman in her twenties or thirties with COVID-19, enrolled during active disease.

The chain combines TRBV6-6 with TRBJ1-4, with 7 positions matching TRBD1. Trimming at V came to 5 bases and at J to 7 bases, leaving 7 bases not matched to a gene. Germline CDR1 MNHNY, CDR2 SVGAGI (reference sequence). CDR3 size: 14 residues. CDR3 amino acids: CASSKRQGGEKLFF. Written as DNA, the CDR3 is TGTGCCAGCAGTAAAAGACAGGGCGGTGAAAAACTGTTTTTT.

The chain uses TRBV27 and TRBJ2-7; 9 positions agree with TRBD1. This CDR3 has 15 residues. V was pared by 4 bases and J by 1 base, with 5 bases of the junction left unmatched. Per the germline V gene, CDR1 is MNHEY and CDR2 is SMNVEV (reference sequence). The CDR3 loop reads CASSSSGTGSYEQYF. CDR3 coding DNA: TGTGCCAGCAGTTCGTCCGGGACAGGGTCCTACGAGCAGTACTTC.